The 7 T cell receptor beta chains presented below share a single source sample, sequenced in a study of T cell responses to AZD1222 COVID-19 vaccine. Clones were sequenced by immunoSEQ multiplex PCR, and TCRdb holds only the in-frame ones, with some missing. The table lists more than 140,000 clones, approximately 88% of them singletons. The starting material was peripheral blood, obtained on day 0 of MenACWY control vaccination. The source of these receptors is an adult in good health.

This clone was counted a single time. This chain joins TRBV7-2 and TRBJ2-5; D tentatively fits TRBD1 or TRBD2 (5 bases each). This CDR3 spans 15 amino acids. Trimming took off 4 bases at V and 7 bases at J, with 19 bases between the two ends. Looked up from germline, CDR1 is SGHTA and CDR2 is FQGNSA. The CDR3 bases are TGTGCCAGCAGCTCAGGGACGGCCGAGGGATGGACCCAGTACTTC. It is translated as CASSSGTAEGWTQYF.

DNA of the CDR3: TGTGCCAGCAGCGTCGACAGGGGGAACACTGAAGCTTTCTTT. Translation gives CASSVDRGNTEAFF. This rearrangement joins TRBV7-8 to TRBJ1-1, with TRBD1 identical over 8 bases. Germline CDR1 reads SGHVS; CDR2 reads FQNEAQ. Trimming removed 5 bases from V and 1 base from J; junction bases left unmatched: 3. The CDR3 is 14 residues long.

On this clone: Other DNA sequences of this sample code for an identical CDR3. V and J are TRBV5-1 and TRBJ1-4, with D possibly TRBD1 on 6 matching bases. Trimming left V 2 bases short and J 8 bases short, with 10 bases between. Germline CDR1 is SGHRS and CDR2 is YFSETQ. The CDR3 runs 13 residues. The CDR3 protein is CASSFRGGEKLFF. CDR3 bases: TGCGCCAGCAGCTTCAGGGGTGGGGAAAAACTGTTTTTT.

The chain joins TRBV4-1 to TRBJ2-7; the D gene is possibly TRBD2 (5 bases). Germline V gene data show CDR1 as MGHRA and CDR2 as YSYEKL. V was cut by 3 bases and J by 3 bases, with 9 bases left in between. The CDR3 has 13 residues. CDR3 sequence reads: CASSQVDYYEQYF. The CDR3 DNA sequence: TGCGCCAGCAGCCAGGTAGACTACTACGAGCAGTACTTC.

The V gene is TRBV5-1, the J gene TRBJ2-3, with 7 positions matching TRBD2. Germline V gene data show CDR1 as SGHRS and CDR2 as YFSETQ. After removal of 2 bases from V and 2 bases from J, the junction contained 5 bases not matched to a gene. The CDR3 runs 15 residues. For the CDR3, the DNA is TGCGCCAGCAGCTTAACCGGGACTAACACAGATACGCAGTATTTT. It encodes CASSLTGTNTDTQYF.

V gene TRBV19 combines with J gene TRBJ2-7; 10 nucleotides line up with TRBD2. There are 18 residues in the CDR3. The J segment lost 0 bases and the V segment lost 5 bases, leaving 13 bases of the junction unmatched. CDR1 LNHDA and CDR2 SQIVND come from the germline V gene (reference sequence). Here the CDR3 DNA reads TGTGCCAGTAGTCCTAGGGGCAGACTAGCGGGCAGCTCCTACGAGCAGTACTTC. Translating it yields CASSPRGRLAGSSYEQYF. Complete variable domain (other parts from reference TRBV19 and TRBJ2-7): DGGITQSPKYLFRKEGQNVTLSCEQNLNHDAMYWYRQDPGQGLRLIYYSQIVNDFQKGDIAEGYSVSREKKESFPLTVTSAQKNPTAFYLCASSPRGRLAGSSYEQYFGPGTRLTVT.

The rearrangement uses TRBV2 and TRBJ1-5; 7 bases line up with TRBD1. Germline V gene lookup returns CDR1 SNHLY and CDR2 FYNNEI. Unmatched junction bases numbered 5, after V lost 5 bases and J lost 1 base. This CDR3 spans 15 amino acids. The CDR3 DNA sequence: TGTGCCAGCAGTAGACAGGGAAGGAGCAATCAGCCCCAGCATTTT. This codes for CASSRQGRSNQPQHF. Supplemented by reference TRBV2 and TRBJ1-5, the full variable domain reads EPEVTQTPSHQVTQMGQEVILRCVPISNHLYFYWYRQILGQKVEFLVSFYNNEISEKSEIFDDQFSVERPDGSNFTLKIRSTKLEDSAMYFCASSRQGRSNQPQHFGDGTRLSIL.